These 24 T cell receptor beta chains were sequenced from one sample in a study of Graves' ophthalmopathy and Graves' hyperthyroidism. RNA transcripts provided the template for amplifying TCR beta CDR3 regions. An opening RT-PCR round employed HTBI primers and preceded a second-round multiplex PCR. One entry per CDR3 protein results from TCRdb running MiXCR on the multiplex PCR reads. The sample contains hundreds of thousands of distinct CDR3 sequences, under 25% of which appear only once. Material for sequencing was peripheral blood. All receptors come from a woman younger than 35 with stable Graves' hyperthyroidism.

This clonotype has ten or more counts. The chain joins TRBV3-1 to TRBJ1-2; D is possibly TRBD1 (6 bases). Germline CDR1 and CDR2: LGHDT and YNNKEL (reference sequence). The germline V and J ends were trimmed by 0 bases and 4 bases, with 12 bases remaining between them. CDR3 length: 15 amino acids. CDR3 amino acids: CASSQDLSGVYGYTF. The CDR3 coding sequence is TGTGCCAGCAGCCAAGATTTGTCAGGGGTCTATGGCTACACCTTC.

At least ten counts were recorded for this clonotype. V gene TRBV2 combines with J gene TRBJ1-1; 8 bases align to TRBD1. This CDR3 is 13 amino acids long. The V gene's germline CDR1 is SNHLY and CDR2 FYNNEI. Trimming cost V 6 bases and J 6 bases; bases outside gene matches: 6. The CDR3 loop is CASSWTGRAEAFF. In DNA form, the CDR3 reads TGTGCCAGCAGCTGGACAGGGCGGGCTGAAGCTTTCTTT.

The V and J genes are TRBV19 and TRBJ2-7, with 10 bases matching TRBD2. Trimming took 9 bases from V and 4 from J; bases not matched to a gene: 12. This CDR3 contains 15 residues. Germline V gene sequence: CDR1 LNHDA, CDR2 SQIVND (reference sequence). CDR3 residues: CASSPSGLAVYEQYF. The DNA for the CDR3 is TGTGCCAGCTCCCCCAGCGGACTAGCGGTGTACGAGCAGTACTTC. The complete variable domain, with remaining parts taken from reference TRBV19 and TRBJ2-7, reads DGGITQSPKYLFRKEGQNVTLSCEQNLNHDAMYWYRQDPGQGLRLIYYSQIVNDFQKGDIAEGYSVSREKKESFPLTVTSAQKNPTAFYLCASSPSGLAVYEQYFGPGTRLTVT.

Many counts were recorded for this clonotype. V usage is TRBV19 and J usage is TRBJ2-5; D is possibly TRBD2 (5 bases). The CDR3 totals 15 residues. Trimming stripped 5 bases from V and 5 bases from J, with 18 bases between. Germline CDR1 reads LNHDA; CDR2 reads SQIVND (reference sequence). CDR3 sequence reads: CASSHSPASSETQYF. The CDR3 region has the DNA TGTGCCAGTAGTCATTCGCCGGCTAGCAGTGAGACCCAGTACTTC.

This clonotype was recorded at least ten times. This chain connects TRBV6-2 or TRBV6-3 to TRBJ2-7; TRBD2 matches 8 bases. Germline V lookup: CDR1 MNHEY, CDR2 SVGEGT. The CDR3 has 18 residues. Trimming removed 1 base from V and 4 bases from J; junction bases left unmatched: 15. CDR3: CASSYWVSSGSVVYEQYF. DNA for the CDR3: TGTGCCAGCAGTTACTGGGTGTCGAGCGGGAGTGTCGTTTACGAGCAGTACTTC.

This clonotype has ten or more counts. J is TRBJ2-1 and V is TRBV7-6; 10 nucleotides match TRBD2. CDR3 length: 16 amino acids. Germline V lookup: CDR1 SGHVS, CDR2 FNYEAQ. The V and J ends lost 5 bases and 6 bases, in that order; junction bases with no gene match: 10. The CDR3 spells CASSNSIRTSGNEQFF. The CDR3 DNA reads as TGTGCCAGCAGCAATTCCATACGGACTAGCGGCAATGAGCAGTTCTTC.

This clonotype was detected ten times or more. The chain combines TRBV28 with TRBJ2-7, with 12 nucleotides matching TRBD2. There are 14 residues in the CDR3. CDR1 and CDR2 from the germline V gene are MDHEN and SYDVKM. V was pared by 3 bases and J by 5 bases, with 2 bases of the junction left unmatched. CDR3 amino acids: CASSLTSGSHEQYF. CDR3 nucleotide sequence: TGTGCCAGCAGTTTGACTAGCGGGAGTCACGAGCAGTACTTC.

This clonotype was found many times. A read error may account for a junction end that differs from germline. The chain is built from TRBV6-5 and TRBJ2-7; 8 bases line up with TRBD2. This CDR3 comprises 14 residues. Germline V CDR1 and CDR2: MNHEY, SVGAGI. This CDR3 reads CASGYSGTSYEQYF. CDR3 in DNA: TGTGCCAGCGGTTATTCCGGGACTAGTTACGAGCAGTACTTC.

Many counts were recorded for this clonotype. The rearrangement links TRBV12-3 or TRBV12-4 to TRBJ1-2; no reliable D call. Trimming stripped 6 bases from V and 4 bases from J, with 12 bases between. This CDR3 region has 13 residues. The CDR3 loop is CASSHGVTYGYTF. The CDR3 DNA reads TGTGCCAGCAGCCACGGGGTGACCTATGGCTACACCTTC.

This clonotype was detected many times. J is TRBJ2-5 and V is TRBV30, with 9 bases fitting TRBD1. The germline V gene has CDR1 GTSNPN and CDR2 SVGIG (reference sequence). The CDR3 contains 13 residues. V dropped 2 bases and J dropped 6; count of bases not matched to a gene: 4. The CDR3 protein is CAWSLTGGQTQYF. The CDR3 DNA sequence: TGTGCCTGGAGTCTGACAGGGGGGCAGACCCAGTACTTC.

In this sample, this clonotype turned up many times. V is TRBV6-1 and J is TRBJ2-3; D is ambiguous. This CDR3 spans 15 amino acids. Germline CDR1 and CDR2: MNHNS and SASEGT. With 5 bases removed from V and 2 bases from J, the gap between germline ends came to 14 bases. CDR3 amino acids: CASSLGRTDTDTQYF. The CDR3, as DNA: TGTGCCAGCAGTCTCGGCAGGACGGACACAGATACGCAGTATTTT.

This clonotype showed up many times. V is TRBV7-2 and J is TRBJ2-4; tentatively, D is TRBD1 (6 bases). CDR3 length: 15 amino acids. Germline values: CDR1 SGHTA, CDR2 FQGNSA. The V end lost 5 bases, the J end lost 6 bases, and 17 bases lay between the germline ends. The CDR3 nucleotides read TGTGCCAGCAGCCAACTAACAGGGAACGGAAACATTCAGTACTTC. As protein: CASSQLTGNGNIQYF.

J is TRBJ1-2 and V is TRBV12-3 or TRBV12-4; D is ambiguous. Trimming shortened V by 6 bases and J by 4 bases, and 15 bases separated the two germline ends. CDR3 length equals 14 residues. The CDR3 DNA is TGTGCCAGCAGCCCCTCGACCGGAGTCTATGGCTACACCTTC. Translating it yields CASSPSTGVYGYTF.

This clonotype was seen at least ten times. This rearrangement joins TRBV28 to TRBJ1-2; no definite D call. This CDR3 is 13 amino acids long. Trimming left V 4 bases short and J 6 bases short, with 12 bases between. Germline V lookup: CDR1 MDHEN, CDR2 SYDVKM. The CDR3 bases are TGTGCCAGCAGTTACTCTAGGGTAGATGGCTACACCTTC. Translation gives CASSYSRVDGYTF.

Many counts were recorded for this clonotype. CDR3: CATSDPPERGELFF. For the CDR3, the DNA is TGTGCCACCAGTGACCCCCCAGAGCGTGGGGAGCTGTTTTTT. The chain carries TRBV24-1 and TRBJ2-2; no clear D gene. CDR1 and CDR2 from the germline V gene are KGHDR and SFDVKD. The CDR3 runs to 14 residues. V lost 4 bases to trimming and J lost 8 bases, with 13 bases between them.

This clonotype was seen repeatedly, ten times or more. The J gene is TRBJ1-2, the V gene TRBV25-1; 8 nucleotides align to TRBD1. In germline, CDR1 is MGHDK, CDR2 SYGVNS. The CDR3 runs 17 residues. V shed 3 bases and J 1 base; nucleotides not matched to a gene: 10. CDR3 protein: CASSDSDRGSFNYGYTF. CDR3 in DNA: TGTGCCAGCAGTGACTCCGACAGGGGTTCTTTTAACTATGGCTACACCTTC.

The chain uses TRBV7-8 and TRBJ1-1; D is ambiguous. Trimming stripped 0 bases from V and 13 bases from J, with 24 bases between. This CDR3 has 16 amino acids. Germline loops: CDR1 SGHVS, CDR2 FQNEAQ. In DNA form, the CDR3 reads TGTGCCAGCAGCTTAGCTTCCCTTATAGGGAACACTGAGGATTTCTTT. Its translation: CASSLASLIGNTEDFF.

This clonotype was detected many times. The CDR3: CASSEVWGDSLYEQYF. The CDR3 DNA reads as TGTGCCAGCAGCGAGGTTTGGGGGGACTCCCTCTACGAGCAGTACTTC. V and J are TRBV6-1 and TRBJ2-7, with D tentatively TRBD2 (6 bases). Per the germline V gene, CDR1 is MNHNS and CDR2 is SASEGT. The CDR3 length is 16 residues. V was pared by 6 bases and J by 3 bases, with 21 bases between.

At least ten counts were recorded for this clonotype. This chain uses TRBV10-3 with TRBJ1-2, with TRBD1 matching over 8 bases. V shed 6 bases, J shed 10 bases, and the junction held 7 bases outside the gene matches. The length of the CDR3 is 12 residues. Germline CDR1 is ENHRY and CDR2 is SYGVKD. The CDR3, as DNA: TGTGCCATCAGGATCGGACAGGGTAACTACACCTTC. Translating gives CAIRIGQGNYTF.

This clonotype was detected ten times or more. The CDR3 bases are TGTGCCAGCAGTTCGCCGGCCTGGGACGGGAACTATGGCTACACCTTC. Translation gives CASSSPAWDGNYGYTF. The gene calls are TRBV28 and TRBJ1-2, with D possibly matching TRBD1 (5 bases). CDR1 and CDR2 from the germline V gene are MDHEN and SYDVKM. The CDR3 has 16 amino acids. Between the trimmed V and J ends, which lost 4 bases and 2 bases, there was a span of 17 bases.

This clonotype was picked up many times. The junction does not match germline at one end; this may be a read error. The genes are TRBV2 and TRBJ2-5; D is undetermined. Germline V gene lookup returns CDR1 SNHLY and CDR2 FYNNEI. CDR3 size: 14 residues. CDR3 sequence: CASNKDHYHETQYF. DNA of the CDR3: TGTGCCAGCAACAAGGACCATTACCACGAGACCCAGTACTTC.

This clonotype showed up many times. The chain recombines TRBV5-1 with TRBJ2-5; 14 nucleotides agree with TRBD2. V trimming: 4 bases; J trimming: 4 bases; junction bases outside the gene matches: 12. Germline V gives CDR1 SGHRS, CDR2 YFSETQ. The length of the CDR3 is 18 residues. For the CDR3, the DNA is TGCGCCAGCAGCAGCGGTAAACCCGGGACTAGCGGGAGAGAGACCCAGTACTTC. Amino acid sequence: CASSSGKPGTSGRETQYF.

The chain employs TRBV3-1 and TRBJ1-1, with D possibly TRBD1 on 6 matching bases. Trimming shortened V by 3 bases and J by 3 bases, and 11 bases separated the two germline ends. Germline-derived CDR1 and CDR2 are LGHDT and YNNKEL (reference sequence). There are 14 residues in the CDR3. The CDR3 sequence is CASSHSGHHTEAFF. The CDR3 DNA sequence: TGTGCCAGCAGCCATTCGGGACACCACACTGAAGCTTTCTTT.

This clonotype was counted many times. V is TRBV9 and J is TRBJ1-6, with 10 bases aligning to TRBD1. The CDR3 has 13 amino acids. J gave up 9 bases and V 6 bases, and 3 bases lay outside the gene matches. The germline gives CDR1 SGDLS, CDR2 YYNGEE. CDR3: CASTGQGPSPLHF. CDR3 coding DNA: TGTGCCAGCACGGGACAGGGGCCTTCACCCCTCCACTTT.